This T cell receptor beta chain was sequenced during a study of breast tumors, draining lymph nodes, adjacent tissues. J gave up 0 bases and V 3 bases, and 10 bases lay outside the gene matches. The germline V gene has CDR1 KGHSH and CDR2 LQKENI. This CDR3 is 18 amino acids long. TCRdb itself ran the multiplex PCR reads through MiXCR, one entry per CDR3 protein. The data show around 170,000 distinct CDR3 sequences, roughly a third seen once. The lymph nodes were axillary draining lymph nodes from breast cancer patients. Worth noting for this clonotype: Its antigen is not identified.

Study outcomes and limitations: The data were judged consistent with most tumor T cells coming from lymph node and expanding in tumor. That most tumor T cells come from lymph nodes remained unproven. Tumor TCR diversity was below lymph nodes but above nontumor tissue. Tumor and nontumor repertoires were significantly more similar in luminal-like than in basal-like breast cancer.

The sequence was obtained from a female donor with breast cancer. Some clones in this sample may be carry-over from other donors' samples. The chain links TRBV18 to TRBJ1-4, with 7 bases that match TRBD1. The source material was axillary lymph node tissue. This chain's CDR3 is CASSPVTGRATTNEKLFF. CDR3 coding DNA: TGTGCCAGCTCACCCGTGACAGGGAGAGCTACAACTAATGAAAAACTGTTTTTT.